The 17 T cell receptor beta chains below all came from one sample that was sequenced in a study of T cells in localized non-small cell lung cancer. Profiling relied on immunoSEQ multiplex PCR, and the TCRdb table lists in-frame clones only, not all of them. The data show about 24,000 clones, 90% seen once. The sample consisted of peripheral blood, taken before any cancer treatment. These receptors were collected from a woman aged 40-69 years with stage I lung adenocarcinoma.

The genes are TRBV7-9 and TRBJ2-7; D not certain. V was shortened by 4 bases and J by 5 bases, with 15 bases between the two germline ends. The germline V gene has CDR1 SEHNR and CDR2 FQNEAQ (reference sequence). This CDR3 is built from 14 residues. The DNA of the CDR3 is TGTGCCAGCAGCTCCCCGGCACCTTTGGACGAGCAGTACTTC. Its translation is CASSSPAPLDEQYF.

This chain joins TRBV6-1 and TRBJ1-3; D uncertain. Trimming took 3 bases from V and 0 from J, leaving 12 bases between them. Germline V gene lookup returns CDR1 MNHNS and CDR2 SASEGT. The CDR3 sequence is 16 residues long. CDR3 sequence (DNA): TGTGCCAGCAGTGACCCCAACGGAAACTCTGGAAACACCATATATTTT. Encoded protein: CASSDPNGNSGNTIYF.

This chain joins TRBV7-2 and TRBJ2-3; D unresolved. From germline, CDR1 is SGHTA and CDR2 FQGNSA. The CDR3 covers 13 residues. With 7 bases removed from V and 2 bases from J, the gap between germline ends came to 10 bases. The CDR3 DNA reads TGTGCCAGCACCCCCAGAAACACAGATACGCAGTATTTT. Amino acid sequence: CASTPRNTDTQYF.

J is TRBJ2-1 and V is TRBV5-1; 11 nucleotides agree with TRBD2. This CDR3 is built from 14 residues. J was trimmed by 6 bases and V by 3 bases; bases with no gene match: 2. Germline loops: CDR1 SGHRS, CDR2 YFSETQ. CDR3 nucleotides: TGCGCCAGCAGCTACACTAGCGGGAGCAATGAGCAGTTCTTC. Translated, it gives CASSYTSGSNEQFF.

The V call is TRBV10-2, the J call TRBJ1-4, with 7 bases identical to TRBD1. The CDR3 spans 14 residues. V was clipped by 8 bases and J by 4 bases; unmatched bases: 7. Germline CDR1 reads WSHSY; CDR2 reads SAAADI. The CDR3 coding sequence is TGCGCCAGCGGGAGACAGGGACATAATGAAAAACTGTTTTTT. Translated, it gives CASGRQGHNEKLFF.

J is TRBJ2-2 and V is TRBV10-3, with TRBD2 as a possible D gene (6 bases). Germline CDR1 and CDR2: ENHRY and SYGVKD. V lost 6 bases to trimming and J lost 2 bases, with 16 bases between them. The CDR3 length is 16 residues. The CDR3 nucleotides are TGTGCCATCAGACCCACCGGGACTCTTAACACCGGGGAGCTGTTTTTT. Its translation is CAIRPTGTLNTGELFF.

The rearrangement joins TRBV6-5 to TRBJ1-4; D remains ambiguous. Germline CDR1 and CDR2: MNHEY and SVGAGI. The V gene lost 2 bases and the J gene lost 12 bases, with 16 bases spanning the gap. This CDR3 region has 14 residues. The CDR3 reads CASSYGFGRGELFF. As DNA, the CDR3 is TGTGCCAGCAGTTACGGCTTTGGACGGGGAGAACTGTTTTTT.

The V and J genes are TRBV18 and TRBJ2-7; no clear D. This CDR3 region has 13 residues. Germline V gene lookup returns CDR1 KGHSH and CDR2 LQKENI. CDR3 in DNA: TGTGCTCCAAGACAAGGGTCAATCTACGAGCAGTACTTC. Its translation is CAPRQGSIYEQYF.

This sequence joins TRBV18 and TRBJ2-7; the D is unclear. This CDR3 is built from 12 residues. Germline assignment: CDR1 KGHSH and CDR2 LQKENI. Trimming stripped 5 bases from V and 0 bases from J, with 5 bases between. CDR3 region: CASSFSSYEQYF. In DNA form, the CDR3 reads TGTGCCAGCTCATTTAGCTCCTACGAGCAGTACTTC.

The CDR3 reads CARSGPRENSNQPQHF. For the CDR3, the DNA is TGTGCCAGAAGCGGCCCCCGGGAGAATAGCAATCAGCCCCAGCATTTT. The chain couples TRBV5-3 to TRBJ1-5; D gene uncertain. TRBV5-3 is annotated as an ORF whose role is uncertain. The CDR3 length is 16 residues. Trimming removed 4 bases from V and 0 bases from J, with 14 bases in between.

V and J are TRBV2 and TRBJ2-5; no clear D gene. CDR1 is SNHLY, CDR2 FYNNEI, per germline. Trimming removed 2 bases from V and 7 bases from J, with 8 bases in between. The CDR3 loop spans 12 amino acids. The CDR3 coding sequence is TGTGCCAGCAGTGAACGTCCAGGGACCCAGTACTTC. Translating gives CASSERPGTQYF. The full variable domain, its missing parts supplied by reference TRBV2 and TRBJ2-5, is EPEVTQTPSHQVTQMGQEVILRCVPISNHLYFYWYRQILGQKVEFLVSFYNNEISEKSEIFDDQFSVERPDGSNFTLKIRSTKLEDSAMYFCASSERPGTQYFGPGTRLLVL.

The chain joins TRBV30 to TRBJ1-1; no reliable D call. Germline assignment: CDR1 GTSNPN and CDR2 SVGIG (reference sequence). V was trimmed by 4 bases and J by 1 base, leaving 10 bases between them. CDR3 length: 13 residues. CDR3 in DNA: TGTGCCTGGAAGAGGCACCAGAACACTGAAGCTTTCTTT. Translation gives CAWKRHQNTEAFF.

A note on this clone: The junction shows a germline mismatch at one end, possibly a read error. The rearrangement links TRBV5-6 to TRBJ2-7; weak D call: TRBD2 (5 bases). CDR1 is SGHDT, CDR2 YYEEEE, per germline. The CDR3 runs to 16 residues. The CDR3 DNA reads TGTGCCAGCACCTTGGGAGTTGGTTGGGGTCCCCTGGGGCAGTACTTC. Translating gives CASTLGVGWGPLGQYF.

V is TRBV5-1 and J is TRBJ2-7, with D perhaps TRBD2 (6 bases). V was pared by 1 base and J by 4 bases, with 12 bases between. Germline CDR1 is SGHRS and CDR2 is YFSETQ. The CDR3 consists of 14 residues. The CDR3 region has the DNA TGCGCCAGCAGCTTGAGCGGGCCGGGGTACGAGCAGTACTTC. Residues: CASSLSGPGYEQYF.

V gene TRBV7-9 combines with J gene TRBJ2-7, with 9 bases aligning to TRBD1. V dropped 4 bases and J dropped 4; count of bases not matched to a gene: 5. The CDR3 has 14 amino acids. Germline V lookup: CDR1 SEHNR, CDR2 FQNEAQ (reference sequence). The CDR3 loop reads CASSSGTGFYEQYF. DNA of the CDR3: TGTGCCAGCAGCTCCGGGACAGGGTTTTACGAGCAGTACTTC.

The chain is built from TRBV27 and TRBJ1-2; the match to TRBD1 covers 11 bases. Unmatched junction bases numbered 9, after V lost 5 bases and J lost 4 bases. Per the germline V gene, CDR1 is MNHEY and CDR2 is SMNVEV (reference sequence). The CDR3 sequence is 16 residues long. CDR3 coding DNA: TGTGCCAGCAGTAGGGCGGACAGGGGGCGCACCTATGGCTACACCTTC. Translated: CASSRADRGRTYGYTF.

This rearrangement joins TRBV7-8 to TRBJ2-3, with D perhaps TRBD2 (6 bases). The V gene's germline CDR1 is SGHVS and CDR2 FQNEAQ. V dropped 5 bases and J dropped 1 base, with 16 bases sitting between them. The CDR3 loop spans 16 amino acids. The CDR3 region has the DNA TGTGCCAGCAGCCCACTACCGGGACTTCGCACAGATACGCAGTATTTT. It translates to CASSPLPGLRTDTQYF.